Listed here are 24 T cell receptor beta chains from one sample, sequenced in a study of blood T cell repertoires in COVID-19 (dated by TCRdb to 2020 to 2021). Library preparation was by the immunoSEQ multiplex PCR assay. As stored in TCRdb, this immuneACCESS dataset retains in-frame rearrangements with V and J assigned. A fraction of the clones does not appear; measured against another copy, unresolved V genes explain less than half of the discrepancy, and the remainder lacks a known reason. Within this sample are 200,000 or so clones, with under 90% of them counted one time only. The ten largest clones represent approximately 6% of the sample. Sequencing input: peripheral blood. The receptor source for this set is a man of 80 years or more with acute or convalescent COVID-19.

The chain's CDR3 is CASSPGSVGGYNEQFF. CDR3 DNA: TGTGCCAGCAGCCCAGGGTCGGTGGGAGGGTACAATGAGCAGTTCTTC. V gene TRBV9 combines with J gene TRBJ2-1, with 7 nucleotides matching TRBD2. The CDR3 is 16 residues long. With 4 bases clipped from V and 4 bases from J, the junction kept 11 bases outside the gene matches. Germline V CDR1 and CDR2: SGDLS, YYNGEE.

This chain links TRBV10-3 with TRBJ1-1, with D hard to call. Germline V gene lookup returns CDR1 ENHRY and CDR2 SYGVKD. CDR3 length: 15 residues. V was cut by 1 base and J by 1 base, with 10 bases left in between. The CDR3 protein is CAISEWARQNTEAFF. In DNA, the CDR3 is TGTGCCATCAGTGAGTGGGCCCGCCAGAACACTGAAGCTTTCTTT.

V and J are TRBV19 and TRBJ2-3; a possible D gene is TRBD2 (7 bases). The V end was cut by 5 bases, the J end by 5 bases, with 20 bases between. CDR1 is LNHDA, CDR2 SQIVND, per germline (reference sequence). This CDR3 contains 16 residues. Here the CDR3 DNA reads TGTGCCAGTAGTCACAGGGCGGCGGGAGCGGGAGATACGCAGTATTTT. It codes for CASSHRAAGAGDTQYF.

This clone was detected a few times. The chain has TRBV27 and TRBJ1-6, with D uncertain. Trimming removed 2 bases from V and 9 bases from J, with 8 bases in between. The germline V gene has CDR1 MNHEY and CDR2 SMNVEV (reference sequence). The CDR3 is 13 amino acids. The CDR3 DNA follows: TGTGCCAGCAGTTTAGCCTATCGTTCACCCCTCCACTTT. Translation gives CASSLAYRSPLHF.

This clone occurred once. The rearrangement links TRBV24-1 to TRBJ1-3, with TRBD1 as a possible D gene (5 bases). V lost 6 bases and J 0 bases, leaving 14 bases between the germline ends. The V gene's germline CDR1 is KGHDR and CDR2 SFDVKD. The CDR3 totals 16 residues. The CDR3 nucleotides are TGTGCCACCAGTCCCTTGGGGGGACCCTCTGGAAACACCATATATTTT. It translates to CATSPLGGPSGNTIYF.

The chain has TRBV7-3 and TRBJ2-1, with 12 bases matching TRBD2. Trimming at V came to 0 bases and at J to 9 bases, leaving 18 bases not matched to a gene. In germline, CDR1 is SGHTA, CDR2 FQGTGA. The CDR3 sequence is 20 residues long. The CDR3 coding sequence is TGTGCCAGCAGCTTAACCGGCTCAGGCTTTGGACTAGCGGGAAGGATTGAGCAGTTCTTC. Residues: CASSLTGSGFGLAGRIEQFF.

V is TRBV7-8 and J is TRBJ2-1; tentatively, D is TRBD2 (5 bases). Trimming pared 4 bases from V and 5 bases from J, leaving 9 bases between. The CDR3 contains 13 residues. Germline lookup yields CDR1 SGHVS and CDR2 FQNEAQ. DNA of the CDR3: TGTGCCAGCAGCTATGGGGAGAACAATGAGCAGTTCTTC. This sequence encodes CASSYGENNEQFF.

The CDR3 is CASSTEGPKPYEQYF. The DNA for the CDR3 is TGTGCCAGCAGTACGGAGGGACCTAAGCCGTACGAGCAGTACTTC. This chain uses TRBV28 with TRBJ2-7, with TRBD2 as a possible D gene (6 bases). Germline CDR1 and CDR2: MDHEN and SYDVKM. The CDR3 is made up of 15 amino acids. V lost 5 bases and J lost 4, with 18 bases in between. Drawing the rest from reference TRBV28 and TRBJ2-7, the complete variable domain is DVKVTQSSRYLVKRTGEKVFLECVQDMDHENMFWYRQDPGLGLRLIYFSYDVKMKEKGDIPEGYSVSREKKERFSLILESASTNQTSMYLCASSTEGPKPYEQYFGPGTRLTVT.

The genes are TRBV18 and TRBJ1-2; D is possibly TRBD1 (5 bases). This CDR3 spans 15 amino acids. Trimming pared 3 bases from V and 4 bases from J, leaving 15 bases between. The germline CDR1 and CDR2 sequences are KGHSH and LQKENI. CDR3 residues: CASSPGSQDSYGYTF. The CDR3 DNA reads TGTGCCAGCTCACCCGGATCACAGGATTCCTATGGCTACACCTTC.

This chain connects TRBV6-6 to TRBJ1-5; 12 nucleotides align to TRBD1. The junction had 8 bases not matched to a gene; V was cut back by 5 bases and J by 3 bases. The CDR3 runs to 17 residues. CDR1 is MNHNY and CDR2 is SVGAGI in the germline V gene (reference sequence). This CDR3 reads CASSPGTGGAYNQPQHF. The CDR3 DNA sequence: TGTGCCAGCAGTCCCGGGACAGGGGGCGCTTACAATCAGCCCCAGCATTTT.

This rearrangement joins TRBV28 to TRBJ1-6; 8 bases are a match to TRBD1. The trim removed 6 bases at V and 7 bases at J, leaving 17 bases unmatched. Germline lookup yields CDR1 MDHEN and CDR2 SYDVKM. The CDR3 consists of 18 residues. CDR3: CASRSSQQQGVWNSPLHF. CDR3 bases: TGTGCCAGCAGGTCTTCCCAACAACAGGGGGTTTGGAATTCACCCCTCCACTTT.

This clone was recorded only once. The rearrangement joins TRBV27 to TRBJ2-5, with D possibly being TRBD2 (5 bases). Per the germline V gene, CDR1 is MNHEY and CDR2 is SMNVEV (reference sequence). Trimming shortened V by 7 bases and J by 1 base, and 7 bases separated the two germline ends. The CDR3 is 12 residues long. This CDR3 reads CASTRGQETQYF. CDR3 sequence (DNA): TGTGCCAGCACTCGGGGCCAAGAGACCCAGTACTTC.

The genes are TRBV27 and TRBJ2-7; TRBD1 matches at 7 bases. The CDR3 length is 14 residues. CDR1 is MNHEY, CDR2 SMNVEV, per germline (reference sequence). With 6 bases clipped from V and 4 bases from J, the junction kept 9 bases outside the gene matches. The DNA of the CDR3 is TGTGCCAGCAGAACGACAGGGCCCTTTTACGAGCAGTACTTC. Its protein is CASRTTGPFYEQYF.

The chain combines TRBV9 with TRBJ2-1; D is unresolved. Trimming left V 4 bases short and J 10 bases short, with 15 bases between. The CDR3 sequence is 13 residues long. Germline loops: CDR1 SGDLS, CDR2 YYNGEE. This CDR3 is CASSPTPSREQFF. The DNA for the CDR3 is TGTGCCAGCAGCCCCACCCCCTCGAGGGAGCAGTTCTTC. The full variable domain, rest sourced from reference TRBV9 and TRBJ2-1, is DSGVTQTPKHLITATGQRVTLRCSPRSGDLSVYWYQQSLDQGLQFLIQYYNGEERAKGNILERFSAQQFPDLHSELNLSSLELGDSALYFCASSPTPSREQFFGPGTRLTVL.

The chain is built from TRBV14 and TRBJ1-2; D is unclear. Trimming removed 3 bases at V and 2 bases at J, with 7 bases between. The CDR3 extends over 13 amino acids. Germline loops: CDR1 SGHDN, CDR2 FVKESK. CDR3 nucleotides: TGTGCCAGCAGCCAGGGGAGGAACTATGGCTACACCTTC. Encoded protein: CASSQGRNYGYTF.

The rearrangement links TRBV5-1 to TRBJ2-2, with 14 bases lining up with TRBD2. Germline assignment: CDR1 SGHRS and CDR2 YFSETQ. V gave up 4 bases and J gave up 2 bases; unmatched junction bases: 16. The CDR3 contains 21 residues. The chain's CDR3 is CASSPGPGTSGSSVNTGELFF. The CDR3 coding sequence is TGCGCCAGCAGCCCTGGGCCTGGGACTAGCGGGAGCTCGGTCAACACCGGGGAGCTGTTTTTT. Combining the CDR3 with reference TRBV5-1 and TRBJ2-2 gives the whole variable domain KAGVTQTPRYLIKTRGQQVTLSCSPISGHRSVSWYQQTPGQGLQFLFEYFSETQRNKGNFPGRFSGRQFSNSRSEMNVSTLELGDSALYLCASSPGPGTSGSSVNTGELFFGEGSRLTVL.

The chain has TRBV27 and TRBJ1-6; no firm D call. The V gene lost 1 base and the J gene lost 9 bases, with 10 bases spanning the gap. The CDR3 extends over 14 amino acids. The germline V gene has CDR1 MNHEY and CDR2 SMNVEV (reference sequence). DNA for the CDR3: TGTGCCAGCAGTTTATACGGGGTTGGTTCACCCCTCCACTTT. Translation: CASSLYGVGSPLHF.

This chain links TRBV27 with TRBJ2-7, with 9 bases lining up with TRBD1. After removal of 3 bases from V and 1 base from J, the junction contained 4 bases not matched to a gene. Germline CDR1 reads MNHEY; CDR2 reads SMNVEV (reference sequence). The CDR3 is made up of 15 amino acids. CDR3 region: CASSFKGQGSYEQYF. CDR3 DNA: TGTGCCAGCAGTTTTAAGGGACAGGGATCCTACGAGCAGTACTTC.

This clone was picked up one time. The CDR3 coding sequence is TGTGCCAGCAGCTTATTCGACAGCCCAAATGAAAAACTGTTTTTT. Translation gives CASSLFDSPNEKLFF. The V gene is TRBV7-9, the J gene TRBJ1-4; TRBD1 might be the D (5 bases). CDR1 is SEHNR and CDR2 is FQNEAQ in the germline V gene (reference sequence). This CDR3 has 15 residues. V lost 2 bases to trimming and J lost 5 bases, with 12 bases between them. Combining the CDR3 with reference TRBV7-9 and TRBJ1-4 gives the whole variable domain DTGVSQNPRHKITKRGQNVTFRCDPISEHNRLYWYRQTLGQGPEFLTYFQNEAQLEKSRLLSDRFSAERPKGSFSTLEIQRTEQGDSAMYLCASSLFDSPNEKLFFGSGTQLSVL.

CDR3 sequence reads: CASSLPRGRSADTQYF. CDR3 in DNA: TGTGCCAGCTCACTGCCCAGGGGGAGGAGTGCAGATACGCAGTATTTT. The J gene is TRBJ2-3, the V gene TRBV18, with D perhaps matching TRBD1 (7 bases). V was cut by 4 bases and J by 4 bases, with 18 bases left in between. Per germline, CDR1 KGHSH and CDR2 LQKENI. The CDR3 covers 16 residues.

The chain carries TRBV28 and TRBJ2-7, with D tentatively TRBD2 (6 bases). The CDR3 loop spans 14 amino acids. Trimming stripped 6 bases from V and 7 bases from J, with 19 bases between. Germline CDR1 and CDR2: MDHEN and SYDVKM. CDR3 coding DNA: TGTGCCAGCAGCCGCGACGGGAGATCCGATGAGCAGTACTTC. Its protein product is CASSRDGRSDEQYF.

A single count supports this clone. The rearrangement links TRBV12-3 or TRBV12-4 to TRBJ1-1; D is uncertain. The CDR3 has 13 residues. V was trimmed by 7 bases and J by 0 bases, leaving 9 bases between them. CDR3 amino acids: CASKITVNTEAFF. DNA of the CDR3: TGTGCCAGCAAAATAACAGTGAACACTGAAGCTTTCTTT.

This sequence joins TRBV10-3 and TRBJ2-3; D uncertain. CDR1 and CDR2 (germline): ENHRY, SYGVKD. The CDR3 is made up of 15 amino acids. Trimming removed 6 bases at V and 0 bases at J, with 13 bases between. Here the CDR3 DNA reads TGTGCCATCAGAGACGACACTTCTAGCACAGATACGCAGTATTTT. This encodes CAIRDDTSSTDTQYF.

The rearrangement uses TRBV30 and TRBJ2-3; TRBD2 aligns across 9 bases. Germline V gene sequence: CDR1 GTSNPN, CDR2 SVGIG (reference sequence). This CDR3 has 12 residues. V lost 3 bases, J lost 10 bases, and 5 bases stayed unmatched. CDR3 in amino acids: CAWRGTSQAQYF. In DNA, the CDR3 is TGTGCCTGGAGAGGGACTAGCCAGGCGCAGTATTTT.